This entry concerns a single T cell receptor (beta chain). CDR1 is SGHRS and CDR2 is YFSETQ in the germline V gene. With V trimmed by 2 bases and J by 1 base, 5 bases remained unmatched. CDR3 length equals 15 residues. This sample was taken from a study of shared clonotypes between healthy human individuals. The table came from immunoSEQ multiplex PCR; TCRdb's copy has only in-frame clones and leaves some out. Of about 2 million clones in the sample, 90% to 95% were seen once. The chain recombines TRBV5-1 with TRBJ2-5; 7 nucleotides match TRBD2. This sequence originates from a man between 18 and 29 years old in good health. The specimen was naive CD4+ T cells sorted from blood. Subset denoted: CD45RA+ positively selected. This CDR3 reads CASSLLAGRQETQYF. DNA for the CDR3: TGCGCCAGCAGCTTATTAGCGGGTCGCCAAGAGACCCAGTACTTC.